These T cell receptor beta chains were read from a single sample in a study of blood T cell repertoires in COVID-19. Sequenced by immunoSEQ multiplex PCR; TCRdb stores in-frame clones only, minus some. Of 120,000 or so clones detected, around 85% appear once; the ten largest clones hold about 3.8%. The sequencing sample was made of peripheral blood. The receptors stem from a man between 60 and 70 years old with acute or convalescent COVID-19. Each CDR3 is given with its conserved first and last residue. D genes are given only for firm matches. The size of a clone is reported for some rows only, either as once, few or many, or as a class for expanded clones.

d_call clone_size j_call v_call cdr3_nt cdr3_aa
. once TRBJ1-5 TRBV27 TGTGCCAGCAGCTGGTCGGGAGATAGCAATCAGCCCCAGCATTTT CASSWSGDSNQPQHF
. . TRBJ2-2 TRBV7-2 TGTGCCAGCAGCAATCAGGGGAACACCGGGGAGCTGTTTTTT CASSNQGNTGELFF
TRBD2 . TRBJ2-2 TRBV2 TGTGCCAGCAGTGATGGGGCTAGCGGGAGCACCGGGGAGCTGTTTTTT CASSDGASGSTGELFF
TRBD1 . TRBJ2-7 TRBV2 TGTGCCAGCAGTGACCAGACAGGGCCCTACGAGCAGTACTTC CASSDQTGPYEQYF
. . TRBJ2-5 TRBV7-2 TGTGCCAGCAGCACTCCGATAACAGAGACCCAGTACTTC CASSTPITETQYF
. . TRBJ2-6 TRBV27 TGTGCCAGCAGAGCAGGGCTGGGGGGGGCCAACGTCCTGACTTTC CASRAGLGGANVLTF
TRBD2 . TRBJ2-2 TRBV9 TGTGCCAGCAGCGTAGTGGGTAGCGGGGCAGACGGGGAGCTGTTTTTT CASSVVGSGADGELFF
. . TRBJ1-3 TRBV7-3 TGTGCCAGCAGCTCAGCGGGGAATGGAAACACCATATATTTT CASSSAGNGNTIYF
TRBD1 . TRBJ1-3 TRBV4-2 TGTGCCAGCAGCCAAGAGGGCCGAGGGACAGGGCGTATACAGTCTGGAAACACCATATATTTT CASSQEGRGTGRIQSGNTIYF
TRBD1 . TRBJ2-3 TRBV5-4 TGTGCCAGCAGCTTGGATTACAGGGGCGACCCAGATACGCAGTATTTT CASSLDYRGDPDTQYF
TRBD2 . TRBJ2-5 TRBV4-2 TGTGCCAGCAGCCAGCGACTAGCGGCGGAGGAGACCCAGTACTTC CASSQRLAAEETQYF
TRBD1 once TRBJ2-7 TRBV7-8 TGTGCCAGCAGCCTGACCCGACAGGGACCCTACGAGCAGTACTTC CASSLTRQGPYEQYF
. . TRBJ2-3 TRBV27 TGTGCCAGCAGTTCCTACTACATAGATACGCAGTATTTT CASSSYYIDTQYF
. . TRBJ2-7 TRBV6-2/TRBV6-3 TGTGCCAGCAGTTACTCGATGGCCGCCTCCGGGGAGCAGTACTTC CASSYSMAASGEQYF
TRBD2 few TRBJ2-1 TRBV9 TGTGCCAGCAGCGCTAGCGGCTCCTACAATGAGCAGTTCTTC CASSASGSYNEQFF
. once TRBJ1-5 TRBV3-1/TRBV3-2 TGTGCCAGCAGCCGGGGGGGTCGTGGACAGCCCCAGCATTTT CASSRGGRGQPQHF
. . TRBJ2-5 TRBV7-6 TGTGCCAGCTTCGGGGGAGGATTAAAAGAGACCCAGTACTTC CASFGGGLKETQYF
. . TRBJ2-7 TRBV6-5 TGTGCCAGCAGTTACGTGGGACTCCCCTACGAGCAGTACTTC CASSYVGLPYEQYF
TRBD2 . TRBJ2-2 TRBV5-1 TGCGCCAGCAGCTTGAGGCCTAGCGGGTATGCGAACACCGGGGAGCTGTTTTTT CASSLRPSGYANTGELFF
. . TRBJ1-1 TRBV10-3 TGTGCCTCCTCCTCCGAGGGCACTGAAGCTTTCTTT CASSSEGTEAFF
TRBD2 . TRBJ2-2 TRBV7-2 TGTGCCAGCAGCGGGACCGGGACTAGCCGTCCCGGGGAGCTGTTTTTT CASSGTGTSRPGELFF
. once TRBJ1-4 TRBV7-2 TGTGCCAGCAGCTTAACTAATATGGCTGGTGAAAAACTGTTTTTT CASSLTNMAGEKLFF
. . TRBJ2-1 TRBV7-2 TGTGCCAGCAGCCGCCCGCGTGTAGTGGGGAGCTATGAGCAGTTCTTC CASSRPRVVGSYEQFF
TRBD2 . TRBJ2-7 TRBV5-4 TGTGCCAGCAGCTGGACTAGCGGTTCCTACGAGCAGTACTTC CASSWTSGSYEQYF
TRBD1 . TRBJ1-1 TRBV7-2 TGTGCCAGCAGCAGGACAGGGGCGGGGACTGAAGCTTTCTTT CASSRTGAGTEAFF
. . TRBJ1-2 TRBV7-2 TGTGCCAGCAGCACCCGACGGGACTATGGCTACACCTTC CASSTRRDYGYTF
TRBD1 . TRBJ2-7 TRBV29-1 TGCAGCGTTGTGGACAGGGCGGGCGAGCAGTACTTC CSVVDRAGEQYF
TRBD1 . TRBJ1-1 TRBV5-1 TGCGCCAGCAGCCCGGGGGACAGGAACACTGAAGCTTTCTTT CASSPGDRNTEAFF
. . TRBJ2-4 TRBV7-9 TGTGCCAGCAGCTTAGCGGGGCTAAACATTCAGTACTTC CASSLAGLNIQYF
. . TRBJ2-1 TRBV9 TGTGCCAGCAGCCCCTCTAGAGCAGATGAGCAGTTCTTC CASSPSRADEQFF
TRBD2 . TRBJ2-6 TRBV28 TGTGCCACGAATCGGGGGGGGCAAAGAGCCAACGTCCTGACTTTC CATNRGGQRANVLTF
TRBD2 . TRBJ2-1 TRBV28 TGTGCCAGCAGTTTCGCGGGACTAGCGGGCAATGAGCAGTTCTTC CASSFAGLAGNEQFF
TRBD2 . TRBJ2-3 TRBV28 TGTGCCAGCTGTCCGGCGGGGGGAAGGGATACGCAGTATTTT CASCPAGGRDTQYF
. . TRBJ2-2 TRBV6-6 TGTGCCAGCAGCGCAACGCGGATAAAGGTGGGGGAGCTGTTTTTT CASSATRIKVGELFF
. . TRBJ2-7 TRBV2 TGTGCCAGCAGTGACCTCGAAACAGGAACAAAAGAGCAGTACTTC CASSDLETGTKEQYF
. . TRBJ1-4 TRBV19 TGTGCCACTCAGATCCTCCGAGGCGAAAAACTGTTTTTT CATQILRGEKLFF
. . TRBJ2-7 TRBV7-9 TGTGCCAGCAGCCCAACGCCCCCGGACACCTACGAGCAGTACTTC CASSPTPPDTYEQYF
TRBD1 . TRBJ1-2 TRBV29-1 TGCAGCGTTGAAGTTCACAGACAGGGGCGAGGAAGCTATGGCTACACCTTC CSVEVHRQGRGSYGYTF
. once TRBJ1-1 TRBV3-1/TRBV3-2 TGTGCCAGCAGCCAAGGGACAGCCCTAGGGACTGAAGCTTTCTTT CASSQGTALGTEAFF
. . TRBJ2-7 TRBV11-2 TGTGCCAGCAGCTTAGAGGGGACTGTCTACGAGCAGTACTTC CASSLEGTVYEQYF
. . TRBJ2-3 TRBV11-2 TGTGCCAGCAGCTTTAGGGGGTATTCTAGCACAGATACGCAGTATTTT CASSFRGYSSTDTQYF
TRBD1 once TRBJ2-2 TRBV7-6 TGTGCCAGCAGCCCGAGGTCTTCAGGACAGGGATTAGTTGGGGAGCTGTTTTTT CASSPRSSGQGLVGELFF
TRBD1 . TRBJ1-4 TRBV14 TGTGCCAGCAGCTCAGGCCGACAGGGTCGCGAAAAACTGTTTTTT CASSSGRQGREKLFF
. . TRBJ2-7 TRBV7-2 TGTGCCAGCAGCTCCGGATACTCGAGGGACGAGCAGTACTTC CASSSGYSRDEQYF
TRBD2 . TRBJ2-1 TRBV10-3 TGTGCCATCAACGCGGGAGGGAGGACCTACAATGAGCAGTTCTTC CAINAGGRTYNEQFF
TRBD1 . TRBJ2-7 TRBV27 TGTGCCAGCAGTCCCCGACAGGGGTCAAACCAAGGGGAGCAGTACTTC CASSPRQGSNQGEQYF
. . TRBJ2-2 TRBV10-1 TGCGCCAGCAGTGGGAGTGAAGGACAAGCGAACACCGGGGAGCTGTTTTTT CASSGSEGQANTGELFF
. once TRBJ2-3 TRBV24-1 TGTGCCACCAGTGGTGTAATCCCAGATACGCAGTATTTT CATSGVIPDTQYF
. . TRBJ2-7 TRBV21-1 TGTGCCAGCAGCTCCCTTATGTGCCCTCAGGTCGGCGAGCAGTACTTC CASSSLMCPQVGEQYF
. once TRBJ1-2 TRBV14 TGTGCCAGCAGCCAGGAATGGGGCAGGGGCGATGGCTACACCTTC CASSQEWGRGDGYTF
. . TRBJ2-1 TRBV2 TGTGCCAGCAGCGACTATGAGCAGTTCTTC CASSDYEQFF
. . TRBJ2-6 TRBV7-2 TGTGCCAGCAGCTTACTAAGACAGAGCTCTGGGGCCAACGTCCTGACTTTC CASSLLRQSSGANVLTF
. . TRBJ2-5 TRBV29-1 TGCAGCGGCAGAGATGCATACCGGGGAGAGACCCAGTACTTC CSGRDAYRGETQYF
. . TRBJ1-2 TRBV9 TGTGCCAGCAGCGTAGAACCAGGGGATGCCTATGGCTACACCTTC CASSVEPGDAYGYTF
. . TRBJ1-5 TRBV7-2 TGTGCCAGCAGCTCCAGGGGACCTGGTCAGCCCCAGCATTTT CASSSRGPGQPQHF